One TCR beta chain is described in this entry. The antigen remains unidentified. The assay ran at deep level. Measured with immunoSEQ multiplex PCR; TCRdb has only the in-frame clones, and not every one. The sample lists over a million clones, 75% to 80% occurring once. This sample was included in a study of shared clonotypes between healthy human individuals. Study observations and caveats: Naive CD4 clonotypes were shared across several donors at 4% to 5%.

This CDR3 comprises 13 residues. The junction had 5 bases not matched to a gene; V was cut back by 6 bases and J by 3 bases. CDR1 is MNHEY and CDR2 is SMNVEV in the germline V gene (reference sequence). The chain employs TRBV27 and TRBJ2-7, with 7 bases matching TRBD1. The source material was memory CD4+ T cells from PBMCs. Subset meaning: CD45RA-negative fraction. This TCR came from a man between 18 and 29 years old in good health. Some clones in this sample may be carry-over from other donors' samples. Here the CDR3 reads CASRKSGGYEQYF. CDR3 coding DNA: TGTGCCAGCAGAAAATCAGGGGGCTACGAGCAGTACTTC.